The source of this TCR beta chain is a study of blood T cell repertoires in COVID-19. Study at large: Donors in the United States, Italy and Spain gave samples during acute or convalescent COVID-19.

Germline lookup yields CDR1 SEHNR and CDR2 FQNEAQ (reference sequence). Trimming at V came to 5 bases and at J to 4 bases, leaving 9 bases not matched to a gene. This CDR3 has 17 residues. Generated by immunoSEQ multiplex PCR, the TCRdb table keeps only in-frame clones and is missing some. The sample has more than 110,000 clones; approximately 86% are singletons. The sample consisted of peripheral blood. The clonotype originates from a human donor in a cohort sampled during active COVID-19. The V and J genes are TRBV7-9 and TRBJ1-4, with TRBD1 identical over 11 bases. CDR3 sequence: CASSLRDRGTSNEKLFF. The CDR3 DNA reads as TGTGCCAGCAGCCTCCGGGACAGGGGGACCAGTAATGAAAAACTGTTTTTT.